This T cell receptor (beta chain) was captured in a study of cytomegalovirus exposure and HLA in healthy donors. General study findings and limits: For most TCR beta V segments, an earlier analysis put the productive rate at about 87% or about 30% of the time.

The V gene end was trimmed by 2 bases and the J gene end by 3 bases; junction bases not matched to a gene: 8. The V gene's germline CDR1 is KGHSH and CDR2 LQKENI. The CDR3 totals 17 residues. As to this clone: Its antigen is not known.

Donors likely had unrecorded immune exposures despite being nominally healthy when sampled. The PCR was carried out with 60 Vbeta primers and 13 Jbeta primers. Data came from immunoSEQ multiplex PCR; TCRdb stores just in-frame clones and leaves some out. The data show about 120,000 clones, about 66% seen once. The chain has TRBV18 and TRBJ2-7; 12 bases map to TRBD2. This sequence was found in a man aged 25 to 40 in good health and CMV-seropositive. Sample: PBMCs. Here the CDR3 reads CASSPTRKTSGSYEQYF. The CDR3 nucleotides are TGTGCCAGCTCACCAACTAGGAAGACTAGCGGGAGCTACGAGCAGTACTTC. Using reference TRBV18 and TRBJ2-7 for the parts outside the CDR3, the full variable domain is NAGVMQNPRHLVRRRGQEARLRCSPMKGHSHVYWYRQLPEEGLKFMVYLQKENIIDESGMPKERFSAEFPKEGPSILRIQQVVRGDSAAYFCASSPTRKTSGSYEQYFGPGTRLTVT.